Included here is one T cell receptor (beta chain) sequence, with context. This sample stems from a study of yellow fever vaccine responses in identical twins. MiXCR, run by TCRdb on the RT-PCR reads, gives a single entry per CDR3 protein. Found here are 9,500 to 13,000 distinct CDR3 sequences, around four fifths of them singletons; the top ten hold over 2%. The clonotype originates from a woman younger than 30 who received the yellow fever vaccine. The sequenced sample was T cells from blood (PBMCs), unsorted or a sorted subset (not recorded which), obtained before or after yellow fever vaccination (not recorded which).

CDR3 nucleotide sequence: TGTGCCAGCAGCTTGGAAGGCAGAATCAATGAGCAGTTCTTC. Amino acids: CASSLEGRINEQFF. The gene calls are TRBV5-4 and TRBJ2-1; D remains ambiguous. Germline CDR1 SGHNT, CDR2 YYREEE (reference sequence). The ends were cut back, 0 bases at V and 6 bases at J, with 10 bases in the middle. CDR3 length equals 14 residues.